These T cell receptor beta chains were read from a single sample in a study of identical twins. TCRdb processed the 5' RACE reads anew with MiXCR; each CDR3 protein has one entry. The data show around 1.7 million distinct CDR3 sequences, more than 30% seen once. The sample comprised cord blood. Receptor source: a newborn girl in good health. Both conserved end residues are part of each CDR3. The D gene is left open where the match is weak. Size tells how often a clone was seen (once, few, many) or the class of an expanded clone, and some rows leave it out.

TRBD1	TRBV4-2	TRBJ1-1	NA	TGTGCCAGCAGCCAAGAAGGGCAGGGGGTGAACACTGAAGCTTTCTTT	CASSQEGQGVNTEAFF
NA	TRBV25-1	TRBJ1-6	NA	TGTGCCAGCAGTGACGAGGGAACCAATAATTCACCCCTCCACTTT	CASSDEGTNNSPLHF
TRBD2	TRBV28	TRBJ2-3	many	TGTGCCAGCAGTTTGACTAGCGGAGGAGGCACAGATACGCAGTATTTT	CASSLTSGGGTDTQYF
TRBD1	TRBV6-6	TRBJ1-5	NA	TGTGCCAGCAGTTATCCCCAGGGGGGAAATCAGCCCCAGCATTTT	CASSYPQGGNQPQHF
TRBD2	TRBV20-1	TRBJ2-1	few	TGCAGTGCTAGAGTCGGGGGGGCCTCCTACAATGAGCAGTTCTTC	CSARVGGASYNEQFF
NA	TRBV6-5	TRBJ2-3	NA	TGTGCCAGCAGTTACCCAGAGACAGATACGCAGTATTTT	CASSYPETDTQYF
TRBD1	TRBV20-1	TRBJ2-5	NA	TGCAGTGCTAAGACAGGGGGCGGAGAGACCCAGTACTTC	CSAKTGGGETQYF
NA	TRBV11-2	TRBJ2-7	NA	TGTGCCAGCAGCTTAGATCCTACCCACGAGCAGTACTTC	CASSLDPTHEQYF
NA	TRBV12-3/TRBV12-4	TRBJ1-1	NA	TGTGCCAGCAGTTTAGGACTGCGCACTGAAGCTTTCTTT	CASSLGLRTEAFF
TRBD2	TRBV20-1	TRBJ2-3	NA	TGCAGTGCTAGCGGACTAGCGGGAGTGTGGGATACGCAGTATTTT	CSASGLAGVWDTQYF
NA	TRBV7-2	TRBJ1-5	many	TGTGCCAGCAGCTTTCGAGTGAATCAGCCCCAGCATTTT	CASSFRVNQPQHF
TRBD1	TRBV10-3	TRBJ2-7	many	TGTGCCATCACTAGGACAGGGTTACTCTACGAGCAGTACTTC	CAITRTGLLYEQYF
NA	TRBV28	TRBJ2-7	few	TGTGCCAGCAGTTTATATGGCAGGCCTACCTACGAGCAGTACTTC	CASSLYGRPTYEQYF
TRBD1	TRBV29-1	TRBJ1-1	few	TGCAGCGCTGCGACAGGGATGAACACTGAAGCTTTCTTT	CSAATGMNTEAFF
NA	TRBV5-1	TRBJ2-1	many	TGCGCCAGCAGCCGGGACTCCCAAACGACCTACAATGAGCAGTTCTTC	CASSRDSQTTYNEQFF
NA	TRBV6-5	TRBJ2-1	NA	TGTGCCAGCGGCGGACAGCCCCTTGAGCAGTTCTTC	CASGGQPLEQFF
TRBD1	TRBV7-2	TRBJ1-2	NA	TGTGCCAGCAGCCAATACAGGGGAAACTATGGCTACACCTTC	CASSQYRGNYGYTF
TRBD1	TRBV28	TRBJ2-5	few	TGTGCCAGCAGTTTGGGACAGGTTGGCCAAGAGACCCAGTACTTC	CASSLGQVGQETQYF
NA	TRBV20-1	TRBJ1-5	few	TGCAGTGCTAGAGCCCCGGGGTTTGTTGGGCCCCAGCATTTT	CSARAPGFVGPQHF
NA	TRBV29-1	TRBJ1-2	NA	TGCAGCGTTGATTCGGGAGGGTCCTATGGCTACACCTTC	CSVDSGGSYGYTF
NA	TRBV3-1	TRBJ2-1	NA	TGTGCCAGCAGCCAAGTCCACAGCTTAACGCCAAATGAGCAGTTCTTC	CASSQVHSLTPNEQFF
NA	TRBV20-1	TRBJ2-7	NA	TGCAGTGCTAGAATTGAATCCTACGAGCAGTACTTC	CSARIESYEQYF
TRBD2	TRBV11-2	TRBJ2-1	few	TGTGCCAGCAGCTTACCAGGGACTAGCGTCTCGAGCTCCTACAATGAGCAGTTCTTC	CASSLPGTSVSSSYNEQFF
NA	TRBV20-1	TRBJ1-1	NA	TGCAGTGCTAGTCGAATGCAGGGGCGAGCTTTCTTT	CSASRMQGRAFF
TRBD2	TRBV9	TRBJ2-7	many	TGTGCCAGCAGCCCCTGGACTAGCGGTACCTCCTACGAGCAGTACTTC	CASSPWTSGTSYEQYF
NA	TRBV4-1	TRBJ2-5	few	TGCGCCAGCAGCCAACTACTAGTTGCGGAGACCCAGTACTTC	CASSQLLVAETQYF
NA	TRBV10-3	TRBJ1-5	few	TGTGCCATCAGTGAGTATGGGGCCCGAATGCAGCCCCAGCATTTT	CAISEYGARMQPQHF
NA	TRBV25-1	TRBJ2-1	few	TGTGCCAGCAGTGTCTCGGGCCCCTACAATGAGCAGTTCTTC	CASSVSGPYNEQFF
TRBD2	TRBV11-2	TRBJ2-1	NA	TGTGCCGGCAGCAAAACTAGCGGACGGAACAATGAGCAGTTCTTC	CAGSKTSGRNNEQFF
TRBD1	TRBV6-5	TRBJ1-4	few	TGTGCCAGCAGTTACTCGGGATCCCCAAACAGGGGCCATAATGAAAAACTGTTTTTT	CASSYSGSPNRGHNEKLFF
NA	TRBV20-1	TRBJ2-1	NA	TGCAGTGCTAATCTGGACAAATCCCACAATGAGCAGTTCTTC	CSANLDKSHNEQFF
NA	TRBV5-1	TRBJ2-1	NA	TGCGCCAGCAGCCACAAAAGGGCAGCCGTCTCCTACAATGAGCAGTTCTTC	CASSHKRAAVSYNEQFF
NA	TRBV21-1	TRBJ2-7	NA	TGTGCCAGCAGCGCACGAGGAGAGTACTTC	CASSARGEYF
TRBD2	TRBV19	TRBJ2-5	NA	TGTGCCAGTAGTACGGGACTAGCGGGAGTTGAAGAGACCCAGTACTTC	CASSTGLAGVEETQYF
NA	TRBV6-5	TRBJ2-1	many	TGTGCCAGCAGAACGAGGGGGAAAGAAAACAATGAGCAGTTCTTC	CASRTRGKENNEQFF
NA	TRBV13	TRBJ1-1	few	TGTGCCAGCAGCTTAGGGATGATCTGGACCGATGAAGCTTTCTTT	CASSLGMIWTDEAFF
TRBD2	TRBV20-1	TRBJ2-3	NA	TGCAGTGCTCCTTCTAGCGGAGGGCGAGATACGCAGTATTTT	CSAPSSGGRDTQYF
NA	TRBV6-1	TRBJ1-2	NA	TGTGCCAGCAGTGAATCCCTTCAGGGGAGCTATGGCTACACCTTC	CASSESLQGSYGYTF
NA	TRBV11-2	TRBJ2-5	NA	TGTGCCAGCAGCTTAAATCGGGGAAAAAGACACACTCACGAGACCCAGTACTTC	CASSLNRGKRHTHETQYF
TRBD1	TRBV29-1	TRBJ2-7	NA	TGCAGCGTTGCCTCCGGGACAGGGGGCTACGAGCAGTACTTC	CSVASGTGGYEQYF
NA	TRBV19	TRBJ2-1	NA	TGTGCCAGTACCCAACCCCCTAGGGGCAATGAGCAGTTCTTC	CASTQPPRGNEQFF
TRBD1	TRBV20-1	TRBJ1-5	NA	TGCAGTGCTGTCAGACAGGGACAGCCCCAGCATTTT	CSAVRQGQPQHF
NA	TRBV28	TRBJ1-1	NA	TGTGCCAGCAGTTGGGGCGGAGAAGCTTTCTTT	CASSWGGEAFF
TRBD2	TRBV20-1	TRBJ2-7	few	TGCAGTGCTAGAGTCCTAGCGGGAGCCAACTACGAGCAGTACTTC	CSARVLAGANYEQYF